This TCR beta chain was observed in a study of blood T cells in healthy people across ages. Study-wide points: Those diversity estimates obtained from one million T cells were thought to be underestimates. A strong correlation was seen between TCR beta diversity and naive T cell percentage. Getting older went along with TCR beta diversity per million T cells dropping roughly linearly.

The CDR3 totals 17 residues. V trimming: 2 bases; J trimming: 2 bases; junction bases outside the gene matches: 7. The second PCR ran about 6 to 11 cycles with a sample-barcoded 5' primer and J-beta primers. Every single cDNA molecule received a tag from a template-switch adaptor with 12 random nucleotides. TCRdb recomputed calls from the 5' RACE reads with MiXCR, one row per CDR3 protein. Among about 1.8 million distinct CDR3 sequences, 40% to 55% were seen once, and the ten largest hold 2% to 2.5%. A remark on this clonotype: The antigen remains unidentified.

This TCR derives from a woman between 40 and 55 years old in good health. Material for sequencing was blood. J is TRBJ1-2 and V is TRBV12-3 or TRBV12-4, with TRBD1 identical over 11 bases. CDR3 sequence: CASSLRDRGSRNYGYTF. CDR3 sequence (DNA): TGTGCCAGCAGTTTACGGGACAGGGGGAGTCGGAACTATGGCTACACCTTC.